The clone carrying this T cell receptor (beta chain) was seen a few times. Its antigen is unidentified. This sample stems from a study of cytotoxic CD8 clonotypes in ibrutinib-treated CLL. Whole-study context: Once treatment had gone on for a median of 12 months, range 6 to 36, response samples were drawn.

General study results and limits: For progressing versus sustained-remission patients, sampling times were not the same.

The CDR3 extends over 14 amino acids. Germline V gives CDR1 MNHNS, CDR2 SASEGT. The V end lost 7 bases, the J end lost 8 bases, and 18 bases lay between the germline ends. The assay was immunoSEQ multiplex PCR, and TCRdb's table has in-frame clones only and misses some. The sample carries roughly 63,000 clones, around three fifths recorded once. The chain uses TRBV6-1 and TRBJ2-1, with D maybe TRBD1 (6 bases). The material sequenced was PBMCs, taken after 12 months of ibrutinib treatment. The sequence derives from a human donor with chronic lymphocytic leukemia. In nucleotides, the CDR3 is TGTGCCAGCAAAGGGGACATCGGTGTGCATGAGCAGTTCTTC. The encoded protein is CASKGDIGVHEQFF.